The 22 T cell receptor beta chains given below trace back to one sample, sequenced in a study of blood T cells in healthy people across ages. Primers used in a second PCR of roughly 6 to 11 cycles were a sample-barcoded 5' primer and a J-beta primer mix. MiXCR, run by TCRdb on the 5' RACE reads, gives a single entry per CDR3 protein. The repertoire holds 1,500,000 or so distinct CDR3 sequences, 35% to 45% seen once, with under 5% in the top ten. The sequencing input was blood. These TCRs come from a woman younger than 30 in good health.

This clonotype was detected a few times. The chain is built from TRBV6-2 or TRBV6-3 and TRBJ1-4; D remains unclear. Trimming took off 8 bases at V and 10 bases at J, with 11 bases between the two ends. Germline loops: CDR1 MNHEY, CDR2 SVGEGT. The CDR3 has 11 residues. CDR3 sequence: CASRGRGKLFF. Written as DNA, the CDR3 is TGTGCCAGCCGGGGTCGTGGAAAACTGTTTTTT.

This clonotype came up a few times. This chain uses TRBV6-1 with TRBJ1-6, with 7 bases identical to TRBD1. The CDR3 runs 13 residues. The V and J ends lost 8 bases and 8 bases, in that order; junction bases with no gene match: 6. The germline CDR1 and CDR2 sequences are MNHNS and SASEGT. As DNA, the CDR3 is TGTGCCAGCCGACGACAGGGAGATTCACCCCTCCACTTT. Encoded protein: CASRRQGDSPLHF.

The chain is built from TRBV27 and TRBJ2-7, with 9 bases that match TRBD1. Per the germline V gene, CDR1 is MNHEY and CDR2 is SMNVEV (reference sequence). Trimming removed 5 bases from V and 0 bases from J; junction bases left unmatched: 5. The CDR3 covers 15 residues. The CDR3 DNA follows: TGTGCCAGCAGTGCGGACAGGGGCCCCTCCTACGAGCAGTACTTC. Protein: CASSADRGPSYEQYF.

The chain employs TRBV18 and TRBJ2-7; D assignment may be TRBD1 or TRBD2 (5 bases each). V lost 3 bases and J 2 bases, leaving 14 bases between the germline ends. The CDR3 loop spans 15 amino acids. Germline V gene sequence: CDR1 KGHSH, CDR2 LQKENI. The CDR3 DNA reads TGTGCCAGCTCACCTTTCGGGGCCAACCCCTACGAGCAGTACTTC. This encodes CASSPFGANPYEQYF.

A few counts support this clonotype. This chain links TRBV6-1 with TRBJ2-7, with TRBD1 matching over 11 bases. Germline V gene sequence: CDR1 MNHNS, CDR2 SASEGT. Trimming took 1 base from V and 7 from J; bases not matched to a gene: 6. The CDR3 has 15 amino acids. The chain's CDR3 is CASSEGTGGYNEQYF. CDR3 bases: TGTGCCAGCAGTGAAGGGACAGGGGGCTACAATGAGCAGTACTTC.

V is TRBV20-1 and J is TRBJ2-5, with D perhaps given as TRBD1 or TRBD2 (5 bases each). The V and J ends lost 6 bases and 11 bases respectively, with 28 bases between them. The V gene's germline CDR1 is DFQATT and CDR2 SNEGSKA (reference sequence). The CDR3 contains 15 residues. The CDR3 region is CSALISGPGRWEQYF. CDR3 nucleotide sequence: TGCAGTGCACTAATCTCGGGGCCCGGGCGTTGGGAGCAGTACTTC.

This chain joins TRBV7-9 and TRBJ2-5, with D uncertain. Trimming pared 3 bases from V and 5 bases from J, leaving 7 bases between. The CDR3 has 12 amino acids. CDR1 and CDR2 (germline): SEHNR, FQNEAQ (reference sequence). CDR3 sequence: CASSFALETQYF. In DNA, the CDR3 is TGTGCCAGCAGCTTCGCCCTGGAGACCCAGTACTTC.

The chain combines TRBV18 with TRBJ2-2, with D hard to call. CDR1 and CDR2 (germline): KGHSH, LQKENI. The CDR3 is 14 residues long. The V gene lost 2 bases and the J gene lost 4 bases, with 8 bases spanning the gap. CDR3 sequence reads: CASSPSITTGELFF. In nucleotides, the CDR3 is TGTGCCAGCTCACCATCCATAACCACCGGGGAGCTGTTTTTT.

V is TRBV28 and J is TRBJ1-6; D is unresolved. Germline CDR1 MDHEN, CDR2 SYDVKM. This CDR3 region has 15 residues. The germline V and J ends were trimmed by 5 bases and 6 bases, with 14 bases remaining between them. The CDR3 nucleotides read TGTGCCAGCAGTCCCCCCCGAGGAGGTAATTCACCCCTCCACTTT. It yields the protein CASSPPRGGNSPLHF.

In this sample, this clonotype turned up a few times. A read error may be the cause here, since a much bigger clone is one base away. The chain uses TRBV28 and TRBJ2-7; tentative D call: TRBD2 (5 bases). CDR1 is MDHEN, CDR2 SYDVKM, per germline. Between the trimmed V and J ends, which lost 4 bases and 3 bases, there was a span of 10 bases. The CDR3 is made up of 13 amino acids. DNA of the CDR3: TGTGCCAGCAGTTGTTCGGGGATCTACGAGCAGTACTTC. Encoded protein: CASSCSGIYEQYF.

The CDR3, as DNA: TGCAGCGCCGACGGGGGGACTGAAGCTTTCTTT. Its translation: CSADGGTEAFF. V usage is TRBV29-1 and J usage is TRBJ1-1, with TRBD1 as a possible D gene (5 bases). Trimming removed 7 bases at V and 5 bases at J, with 11 bases between. The CDR3 spans 11 residues. In germline, CDR1 is SQVTM, CDR2 ANQGSEA. The full variable domain, its missing parts supplied by reference TRBV29-1 and TRBJ1-1, is SAVISQKPSRDICQRGTSLTIQCQVDSQVTMMFWYRQQPGQSLTLIATANQGSEATYESGFVIDKFPISRPNLTFSTLTVSNMSPEDSSIYLCSADGGTEAFFGQGTRLTVV.

The chain has TRBV29-1 and TRBJ2-7; D tentatively fits TRBD1 or TRBD2 (6 bases each). This CDR3 is built from 15 residues. V shed 3 bases and J shed 2 bases, with 17 bases lying between them. Germline values: CDR1 SQVTM, CDR2 ANQGSEA. DNA for the CDR3: TGCAGCGTTGACGGGGTAGGGGGGCTCGCCTACGAGCAGTACTTC. Encoded protein: CSVDGVGGLAYEQYF.

The sample holds one count of this clonotype. The chain carries TRBV20-1 and TRBJ1-2; no clear D gene. The CDR3 length is 12 residues. Trimming removed 0 bases at V and 6 bases at J, with 8 bases between. Germline CDR1 reads DFQATT; CDR2 reads SNEGSKA (reference sequence). The CDR3 DNA is TGCAGTGCTAGAGACACGGCTCATGGCTACACCTTC. Encoded protein: CSARDTAHGYTF.

The V gene is TRBV7-9, the J gene TRBJ1-2; maybe TRBD1 (6 bases). In germline, CDR1 is SEHNR, CDR2 FQNEAQ (reference sequence). V lost 5 bases to trimming and J lost 4 bases, with 11 bases between them. This CDR3 region has 13 residues. CDR3 DNA: TGTGCCAGCAGCAAACAGGGCCGCTATGGCTACACCTTC. Its translation: CASSKQGRYGYTF. The entire variable domain, with the rest obtained from reference TRBV7-9 and TRBJ1-2, is as follows: DTGVSQNPRHKITKRGQNVTFRCDPISEHNRLYWYRQTLGQGPEFLTYFQNEAQLEKSRLLSDRFSAERPKGSFSTLEIQRTEQGDSAMYLCASSKQGRYGYTFGSGTRLTVV.

The chain recombines TRBV20-1 with TRBJ1-5; a possible D gene is TRBD1 (5 bases). The CDR3 is 14 amino acids. CDR1 and CDR2 from the germline V gene are DFQATT and SNEGSKA (reference sequence). Between the trimmed V and J ends, which lost 0 bases and 7 bases, there was a span of 13 bases. The CDR3 is CSARDREGRQPQHF. The CDR3, as DNA: TGCAGTGCTAGAGATCGGGAGGGACGGCAGCCCCAGCATTTT.

This clonotype was recorded a few times. The rearrangement links TRBV6-2 or TRBV6-3 to TRBJ1-5, with unresolved D. This CDR3 contains 15 residues. Germline-derived CDR1 and CDR2 are MNHEY and SVGEGT. The V gene lost 6 bases and the J gene lost 2 bases, with 14 bases spanning the gap. The CDR3, as DNA: TGTGCCAGCAGCCCGACGGGGTTAGGCAATCAGCCCCAGCATTTT. It translates to CASSPTGLGNQPQHF.

The chain employs TRBV30 and TRBJ2-3; D may be TRBD2 (5 bases). Per the germline V gene, CDR1 is GTSNPN and CDR2 is SVGIG (reference sequence). Trimming shortened V by 3 bases and J by 0 bases, and 13 bases separated the two germline ends. The CDR3 length is 15 residues. For the CDR3, the DNA is TGTGCCTGGAGCAGCGGAAGTGCTAGCACAGATACGCAGTATTTT. This codes for CAWSSGSASTDTQYF.

This clonotype was observed a few times. For the CDR3, the DNA is TGTGCCAGCAGCATGGACGGCTCCTACAATGAGCAGTTCTTC. Residues: CASSMDGSYNEQFF. The gene calls are TRBV7-6 and TRBJ2-1, with no clear D. Per the germline V gene, CDR1 is SGHVS and CDR2 is FNYEAQ. V was trimmed by 5 bases and J by 0 bases, leaving 8 bases between them. This CDR3 spans 14 amino acids.

The chain carries TRBV20-1 and TRBJ2-7; 13 positions match TRBD2. The CDR3 is 15 residues long. Looked up from germline, CDR1 is DFQATT and CDR2 is SNEGSKA (reference sequence). Trimming at V came to 5 bases and at J to 5 bases, leaving 9 bases not matched to a gene. CDR3 sequence reads: CSADTGTSGMHEQYF. DNA of the CDR3: TGCAGTGCTGACACCGGGACTAGCGGGATGCACGAGCAGTACTTC.

The chain recombines TRBV4-3 with TRBJ2-1; TRBD2 agrees at 7 bases. The V gene's germline CDR1 is LGHNA and CDR2 YSLEER. CDR3 length: 17 amino acids. After removal of 0 bases from V and 4 bases from J, the junction contained 9 bases not matched to a gene. CDR3 in amino acids: CASSQESGGGLYNEQFF. The CDR3 DNA sequence: TGCGCCAGCAGCCAAGAATCGGGGGGAGGTTTGTACAATGAGCAGTTCTTC.

CDR3 DNA sequence: TGCGCCAGCGGCCCACAGGGCACTGAAGCTTTCTTT. The encoded protein is CASGPQGTEAFF. This sequence joins TRBV5-1 and TRBJ1-1; D is possibly TRBD1 (6 bases). Trimming pared 7 bases from V and 4 bases from J, leaving 11 bases between. From germline, CDR1 is SGHRS and CDR2 YFSETQ. The CDR3 extends over 12 amino acids. The full variable domain, completed using reference TRBV5-1 and TRBJ1-1, is KAGVTQTPRYLIKTRGQQVTLSCSPISGHRSVSWYQQTPGQGLQFLFEYFSETQRNKGNFPGRFSGRQFSNSRSEMNVSTLELGDSALYLCASGPQGTEAFFGQGTRLTVV.

DNA of the CDR3: TGTGCCAGCCGCCCAAGGGGCGCCAAAAACATTCAGTTCTTC. Translated: CASRPRGAKNIQFF. The chain recombines TRBV6-5 with TRBJ2-1; possible D gene TRBD1, 5 bases. V was shortened by 8 bases and J by 13 bases, with 24 bases between the two germline ends. The germline gives CDR1 MNHEY, CDR2 SVGAGI. The CDR3 has 14 amino acids.